This T cell receptor beta chain stems from a study of blood T cell repertoires in COVID-19. Across the whole study: Donors in the United States, Italy and Spain gave samples during acute or convalescent COVID-19.

Enrollees, about 18 to 95 years old, lived in around 23 US areas. Clinical history as reported by participants underpinned cohort assignment. Original data processing: By means of reference gene primer amplification, nucleated cell counts were estimated. The repertoire was sequenced with immunoSEQ multiplex PCR; TCRdb's copy has only in-frame clones and lacks some. The D gene and trimming were derived from the DNA, and the V and J assignments and clone size from that table. The repertoire holds around 320,000 clones, with around nine tenths as singletons. Deletions cut 7 bases from V and 7 bases from J, with 11 bases between. The CDR3 covers 13 residues. The germline CDR1 and CDR2 sequences are LGHDT and YNNKEL (reference sequence).

The source is a woman in her twenties or thirties who had been exposed to COVID-19. Specimen: PBMCs or T cells enriched from blood (not recorded which). The chain recombines TRBV3-1 (or the pseudogene TRBV3-2) with TRBJ1-6; D is undetermined. CDR3 residues: CASNSGGNSPLHF. The CDR3 DNA is TGTGCCAGCAACTCAGGTGGAAATTCACCCCTCCACTTT.